The next 20 T cell receptor beta chains were all read from a single sample in a study of OX40 agonist ivuxolimab in advanced cancers. To prepare the library, the immunoSEQ multiplex PCR assay was applied. TCRdb retrieved this table from immuneACCESS and kept in-frame rearrangements only. Not all clones are present; in checked studies, unresolved V genes account for under half, and no reason is known for the remainder. The sample has 45,000 to 50,000 clones on record, approximately 86% of them singletons. Roughly 49% of the sample is taken by the ten largest. This specimen consisted of CD4+ or CD8+ T cells sorted from blood, obtained in a trial of the OX40 agonist ivuxolimab. The receptors derive from an adult with an advanced solid tumor such as melanoma, head and neck, liver or kidney cancer.

This clone appeared once. The genes are TRBV28 and TRBJ2-1; tentative D call: TRBD1 (6 bases). This CDR3 contains 16 residues. Trimming cost V 0 bases and J 3 bases, with 12 bases left between them. Per the germline V gene, CDR1 is MDHEN and CDR2 is SYDVKM. DNA of the CDR3: TGTGCCAGCAGTTTATGCAGGGGTCTGGTCTACAATGAGCAGTTCTTC. Translation gives CASSLCRGLVYNEQFF.

The V and J genes are TRBV7-3 and TRBJ2-1, with 10 bases matching TRBD2. V trimming: 5 bases; J trimming: 9 bases; junction bases outside the gene matches: 13. This CDR3 spans 16 amino acids. Germline V CDR1 and CDR2: SGHTA, FQGTGA. The CDR3 DNA reads TGTGCCAGCAGCGCCCTGGGGGCTAGCGGGAGACTTGAGCAGTTCTTC. It encodes CASSALGASGRLEQFF. Full variable domain (remainder filled in from reference TRBV7-3 and TRBJ2-1): GAGVSQTPSNKVTEKGKYVELRCDPISGHTALYWYRQSLGQGPEFLIYFQGTGAADDSGLPNDRFFAVRPEGSVSTLKIQRTERGDSAVYLCASSALGASGRLEQFFGPGTRLTVL.

The chain uses TRBV2 and TRBJ2-1, with 11 bases that match TRBD2. Germline CDR1 SNHLY, CDR2 FYNNEI. V was clipped by 4 bases and J by 9 bases; unmatched bases: 5. This CDR3 contains 14 residues. CDR3 protein: CASSVGLAGGEQFF. The CDR3 DNA follows: TGTGCCAGCAGTGTCGGGCTAGCGGGGGGTGAGCAGTTCTTC. Using reference TRBV2 and TRBJ2-1 for the parts outside the CDR3, the full variable domain is EPEVTQTPSHQVTQMGQEVILRCVPISNHLYFYWYRQILGQKVEFLVSFYNNEISEKSEIFDDQFSVERPDGSNFTLKIRSTKLEDSAMYFCASSVGLAGGEQFFGPGTRLTVL.

V usage is TRBV28 and J usage is TRBJ2-7; D unresolved. V lost 6 bases and J lost 3, with 12 bases in between. The germline V gene has CDR1 MDHEN and CDR2 SYDVKM. The CDR3 runs to 13 residues. The CDR3 region has the DNA TGTGCCAGCAGACCCGGATCCGACTACGAGCAGTACTTC. The encoded protein is CASRPGSDYEQYF.

This clone has just one count. V is TRBV11-2 and J is TRBJ2-7, with TRBD2 matching 10 bases. The length of the CDR3 is 15 residues. Germline V gene sequence: CDR1 SGHAT, CDR2 FQNNGV. Trimming at V came to 4 bases and at J to 6 bases, leaving 9 bases not matched to a gene. The CDR3 sequence is CASSSIAGGAPEQYF. As DNA, the CDR3 is TGTGCCAGCAGCTCTATAGCGGGAGGTGCCCCCGAGCAGTACTTC.

The chain links TRBV28 to TRBJ2-1; TRBD2 might be the D (5 bases). This CDR3 is 13 amino acids long. CDR1 is MDHEN and CDR2 is SYDVKM in the germline V gene. V lost 6 bases, J lost 4 bases, and 10 bases lay in between. CDR3 bases: TGTGCCAGCAGCGGCCTAGCTTACAATGAGCAGTTCTTC. It encodes CASSGLAYNEQFF.

V usage is TRBV11-2 and J usage is TRBJ2-7; D unclear. This CDR3 region has 12 residues. Germline V gene lookup returns CDR1 SGHAT and CDR2 FQNNGV. V was trimmed by 1 base and J by 4 bases, leaving 5 bases between them. CDR3 sequence: CASSLAGYEQYF. The CDR3 DNA reads TGTGCCAGCAGCTTAGCCGGGTACGAGCAGTACTTC. The variable domain in full, with the rest retrieved from reference TRBV11-2 and TRBJ2-7, is EAGVAQSPRYKIIEKRQSVAFWCNPISGHATLYWYQQILGQGPKLLIQFQNNGVVDDSQLPKDRFSAERLKGVDSTLKIQPAKLEDSAVYLCASSLAGYEQYFGPGTRLTVT.

Turning to this clone: Distinct nucleotide sequences in the sample also encode this CDR3. The V call is TRBV6-6, the J call TRBJ1-3, with D unclear. V was shortened by 2 bases and J by 4 bases, with 3 bases between the two germline ends. Germline CDR1 and CDR2: MNHNY and SVGAGI (reference sequence). CDR3 length: 12 residues. CDR3 sequence (DNA): TGTGCCAGCAGTTACGAGGGAAACACCATATATTTT. Protein: CASSYEGNTIYF.

CDR3 bases: TGTGCCAGCAGCTCCCGGCTCTCAGCGGGAGGGAGGGGAGATACGCAGTATTTT. Its translation: CASSSRLSAGGRGDTQYF. V is TRBV9 and J is TRBJ2-3; TRBD2 aligns across 10 bases. V lost 4 bases to trimming and J lost 5 bases; unmatched junction nucleotides: 16. The germline CDR1 and CDR2 sequences are SGDLS and YYNGEE. This CDR3 spans 18 amino acids.

The rearrangement joins TRBV6-1 to TRBJ2-7, with 9 bases identical to TRBD1. CDR1 is MNHNS and CDR2 is SASEGT in the germline V gene. J was trimmed by 1 base and V by 4 bases; bases with no gene match: 2. The CDR3 covers 14 residues. The CDR3 bases are TGTGCCAGCAGTGTGGACAGGGGATCCTACGAGCAGTACTTC. Its translation: CASSVDRGSYEQYF.

The chain uses TRBV1 and TRBJ2-1; TRBD2 was called by the table and not checked on the DNA. TRBV1 is annotated as a pseudogene. The CDR3 has 22 residues. The CDR3 protein is CTSSQDLRTSATQRGSYNEQFF. CDR3 DNA: TGCACCAGCAGCCAAGATCTTAGGACTAGCGCCACTCAAAGGGGGTCCTACAATGAGCAGTTCTTC.

V and J are TRBV6-5 and TRBJ2-5; a possible D gene is TRBD1 (6 bases). Trimming shortened V by 0 bases and J by 9 bases, and 11 bases separated the two germline ends. Looked up from germline, CDR1 is MNHEY and CDR2 is SVGAGI. The CDR3 spans 13 residues. The CDR3 is CASSYSYGQPQYF. Written as DNA, the CDR3 is TGTGCCAGCAGTTACTCGTATGGACAGCCCCAGTACTTC.

The chain is built from TRBV10-1 and TRBJ1-1, with TRBD1 identical over 8 bases. Trimming at V came to 4 bases and at J to 4 bases, leaving 5 bases not matched to a gene. This CDR3 has 14 amino acids. Looked up from germline, CDR1 is WNHNN and CDR2 is SYGVQD (reference sequence). The CDR3 DNA reads TGCGCCAGCAGTGTAGGTACAGGGGGCACTGAAGCTTTCTTT. Translation: CASSVGTGGTEAFF.

The gene calls are TRBV28 and TRBJ1-2, with TRBD1 matching over 8 bases. Trimming at V came to 3 bases and at J to 6 bases, leaving 6 bases not matched to a gene. Germline V lookup: CDR1 MDHEN, CDR2 SYDVKM. CDR3 size: 14 residues. CDR3 coding DNA: TGTGCCAGCAGTTTGATCCAGGGGGCGGATGGCTACACCTTC. The encoded protein is CASSLIQGADGYTF.

J is TRBJ2-2 and V is TRBV5-1; perhaps D is TRBD1 or TRBD2 (5 bases each). Germline assignment: CDR1 SGHRS and CDR2 YFSETQ. Trimming pared 3 bases from V and 7 bases from J, leaving 13 bases between. The length of the CDR3 is 14 residues. The CDR3 DNA reads TGCGCCAGCAGCTGGGGACGGCCGATCGGGGAGCTGTTTTTT. As protein: CASSWGRPIGELFF.

This clone was seen repeatedly, ten times or more. The chain is built from TRBV18 and TRBJ1-3, with D hard to call. Germline V gene sequence: CDR1 KGHSH, CDR2 LQKENI. This CDR3 is built from 17 residues. V dropped 0 bases and J dropped 1 base, with 13 bases sitting between them. The DNA for the CDR3 is TGTGCCAGCTCACCACCGAGCGGACCCAAATCTGGAAACACCATATATTTT. Translating gives CASSPPSGPKSGNTIYF.

In this sample, this clone turned up once. This chain joins TRBV11-3 and TRBJ2-1; D remains unclear. The V gene lost 5 bases and the J gene lost 7 bases, with 9 bases spanning the gap. Germline V gene sequence: CDR1 SGHNT, CDR2 YENEEA. The CDR3 is made up of 12 amino acids. The CDR3 nucleotides are TGTGCCAGCAGCCTTACGCCTAATGAGCAGTTCTTC. It yields the protein CASSLTPNEQFF.

The chain has TRBV19 and TRBJ2-5, with 7 bases fitting TRBD1. The end of the DNA fits TRBJ2-7 better, so the J call may be wrong. In germline, CDR1 is LNHDA, CDR2 SQIVND (reference sequence). The CDR3 has 14 residues. The DNA of the CDR3 is TGTGCCAGTAGTATAGGACAGGGTTCCTACGAGCAGTACTTC. Protein sequence: CASSIGQGSYEQYF.

CDR3: CASSFDRAGVGSYNEQFF. The CDR3 DNA sequence: TGTGCCAGCAGCTTCGATCGAGCGGGAGTAGGATCCTACAATGAGCAGTTCTTC. The V gene is TRBV5-6, the J gene TRBJ2-1; 8 bases agree with TRBD2. This CDR3 is 18 amino acids long. Germline CDR1 SGHDT, CDR2 YYEEEE. V lost 2 bases, J lost 1 base, and 11 bases stayed unmatched. The complete variable domain, with remaining parts taken from reference TRBV5-6 and TRBJ2-1, reads DAGVTQSPTHLIKTRGQQVTLRCSPKSGHDTVSWYQQALGQGPQFIFQYYEEEERQRGNFPDRFSGHQFPNYSSELNVNALLLGDSALYLCASSFDRAGVGSYNEQFFGPGTRLTVL.

The chain carries TRBV6-5 and TRBJ1-5; D is perhaps TRBD1 (6 bases). The CDR3 runs 16 residues. Trimming removed 3 bases at V and 0 bases at J, with 12 bases between. Germline V lookup: CDR1 MNHEY, CDR2 SVGAGI. The DNA for the CDR3 is TGTGCCAGCAGTTATAATGGACAGAATAGCAATCAGCCCCAGCATTTT. Amino acids: CASSYNGQNSNQPQHF.